The entry below describes one TCR beta chain. The data are from a study of control samples from healthy donors and cancer patients. Libraries were prepared by immunoSEQ multiplex PCR; TCRdb keeps only in-frame clonotypes and omits some of them. The sample consists of 90,000 or so clones, around 90% of them appearing once. CDR3 size: 15 residues. The germline CDR1 and CDR2 sequences are MNHEY and SVGAGI. The V and J ends lost 6 bases and 5 bases, in that order; junction bases with no gene match: 5. The genes are TRBV6-5 and TRBJ2-2, with 11 nucleotides matching TRBD2. The sample taken for sequencing was PBMCs. This sequence was found in a woman between 45 and 65 years old with colorectal cancer. The CDR3 DNA reads TGTGCCAGCAGCCAGCTAGCGGGGGGAACCGGGGAGCTGTTTTTT. Residues: CASSQLAGGTGELFF.